This T cell receptor beta chain is drawn from a study of a mutant IDH1 vaccine in newly diagnosed glioma. For the study at large: Vaccine dosing followed radiotherapy by 4-6 weeks, or accompanied temozolomide cycles. The sex distribution of treated patients was approximately 62% male and about 38% female, with a mean age of 40.4 years. Prior therapy was radiotherapy, temozolomide, or both; most received both.

The CDR3 is 12 amino acids. Germline V CDR1 and CDR2: MGHDK, SYGVNS. With 5 bases clipped from V and 12 bases from J, the junction kept 6 bases outside the gene matches. As for this clone: What it binds is not known.

The time point is: week 11, during vaccination. It was 300 ug of mutant IDH1 20-mer peptide that made up each vaccine dose, given with topical imiquimod. TCRdb's table, derived via immunoSEQ multiplex PCR, lists solely in-frame clones and lacks some. The sample yields about 40,000 clones, roughly 84% seen once. Study outcomes and limitations: With respect to changes in top peripheral T cell clonotypes, pseudoprogression seemed unrelated.

The sample in question was PBMCs, obtained from a glioma patient whose treatment included an IDH1 peptide vaccine. This clonotype was sampled from a man aged 40-50 years with glioma. The chain recombines TRBV25-1 with TRBJ2-1, with TRBD1 identical over 8 bases. The CDR3 nucleotides are TGTGCCAGCAGTCCGACCGGGACAGGGCAGTTCTTC. Translation: CASSPTGTGQFF.